This T cell receptor (beta chain) was documented in a study of CD8 T cells in Susac syndrome. Study outcomes and limitations: The relatively small number of individuals in the TCR sequencing and HLA analysis was acknowledged by the study.

The germline V gene has CDR1 SGHRS and CDR2 YFSETQ. Deletions cut 6 bases from V and 0 bases from J, with 6 bases between. The CDR3 extends over 12 amino acids. cDNA came from about 0.5 to 1 ug RNA primed by random hexamers. Coverage of TCR beta CDR3 amplification by immunoSEQ multiplex PCR extended to 54 Vbeta and 13 Jbeta. Each CDR3 protein gets one entry after TCRdb re-called the immunoSEQ multiplex PCR reads with MiXCR. The data show 250,000 to 300,000 distinct CDR3 sequences, approximately 85% seen once. Of note for this clonotype: Antigen specificity is unknown.

The clonotype was recovered from a human donor with multiple sclerosis. Specimen: CD8+ T cells from PBMCs. This chain joins TRBV5-1 and TRBJ1-1; D gene ambiguous. The CDR3 DNA follows: TGCGCCAGCAAGGAGCTGAACACTGAAGCTTTCTTT. It specifies CASKELNTEAFF.